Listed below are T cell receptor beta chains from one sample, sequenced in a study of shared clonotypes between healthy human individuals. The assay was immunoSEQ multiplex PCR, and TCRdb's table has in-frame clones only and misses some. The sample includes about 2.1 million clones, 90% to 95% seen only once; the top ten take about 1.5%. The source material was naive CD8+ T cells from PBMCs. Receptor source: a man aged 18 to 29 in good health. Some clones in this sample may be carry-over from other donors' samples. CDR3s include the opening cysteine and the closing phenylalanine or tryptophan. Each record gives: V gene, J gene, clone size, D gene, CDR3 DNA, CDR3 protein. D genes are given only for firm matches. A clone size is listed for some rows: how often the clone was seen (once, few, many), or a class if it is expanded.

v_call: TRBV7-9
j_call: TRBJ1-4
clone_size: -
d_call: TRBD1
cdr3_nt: TGTGCCAGCAGCTTCCCGGGACAGGGCCCCCCCAATACGAATGAAAAACTGTTTTTT
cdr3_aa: CASSFPGQGPPNTNEKLFF

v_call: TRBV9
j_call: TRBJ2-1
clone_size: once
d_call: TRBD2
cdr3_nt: TGTGCCAGCAGCTCTAGCGGGAGTGGGGGGAATGAGCAGTTCTTC
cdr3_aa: CASSSSGSGGNEQFF

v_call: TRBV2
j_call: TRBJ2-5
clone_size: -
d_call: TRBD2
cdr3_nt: TGTGCCAGCACCAAACTAGCGGGAGACGTGGAGACCCAGTACTTC
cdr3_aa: CASTKLAGDVETQYF

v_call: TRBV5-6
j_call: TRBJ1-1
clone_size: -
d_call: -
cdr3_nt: TGTGCCAGCAGTTACAGGGACCCTACTGAAGCTTTCTTT
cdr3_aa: CASSYRDPTEAFF

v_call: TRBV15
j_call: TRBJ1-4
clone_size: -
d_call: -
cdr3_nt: TGTGCCACCAGCTTATACCGACAGCTAAATGAAAAACTGTTTTTT
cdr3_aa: CATSLYRQLNEKLFF

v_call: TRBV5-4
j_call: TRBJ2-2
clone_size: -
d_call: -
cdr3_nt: TGTGCCAGCAGCTTGATGGGGGGCACCGGGGAGCTGTTTTTT
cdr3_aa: CASSLMGGTGELFF

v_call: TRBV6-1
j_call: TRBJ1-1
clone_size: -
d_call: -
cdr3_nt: TGTGCCAGCAGTGAGCCGTGGGTGAACACTGAAGCTTTCTTT
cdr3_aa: CASSEPWVNTEAFF

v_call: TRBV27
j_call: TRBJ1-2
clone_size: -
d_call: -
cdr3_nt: TGTGCCAGCAGTTTCGGGGGAGGTAATGGCTACACCTTC
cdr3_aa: CASSFGGGNGYTF

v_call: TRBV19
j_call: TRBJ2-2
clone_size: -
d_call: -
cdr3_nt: TGTGCCAGTAGAATAGGTACCGGGGAGCTGTTTTTT
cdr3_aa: CASRIGTGELFF

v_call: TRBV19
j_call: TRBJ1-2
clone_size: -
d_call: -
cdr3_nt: TGTGCCAGTACCAAGAGTCCCTATTATGGCTACACCTTC
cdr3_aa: CASTKSPYYGYTF

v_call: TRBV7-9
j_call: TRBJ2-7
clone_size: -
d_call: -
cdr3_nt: TGTGCCAGCAGCTTACCGTTTCCTGGGGACGAGCAGTACTTC
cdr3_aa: CASSLPFPGDEQYF

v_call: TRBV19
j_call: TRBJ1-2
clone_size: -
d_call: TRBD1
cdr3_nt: TGTGCCAGTAGTAAAAGCCCCGGGACAGCCTTC
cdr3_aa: CASSKSPGTAF

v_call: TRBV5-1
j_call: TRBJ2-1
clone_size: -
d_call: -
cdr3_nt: TGCGCCAGCAGCCCCTTGGAGCCGACTAATGAGCAGTTCTTC
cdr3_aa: CASSPLEPTNEQFF

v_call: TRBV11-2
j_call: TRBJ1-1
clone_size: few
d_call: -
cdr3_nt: TGTGCCAGCAGCTTCATGGGGGTGGGCACTGAAGCTTTCTTT
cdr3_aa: CASSFMGVGTEAFF

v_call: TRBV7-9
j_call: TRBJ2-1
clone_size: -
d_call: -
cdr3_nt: TGTGCCAGCAGCTCCGCCGGGGTCGGGTCCTACAATGAGCAGTTCTTC
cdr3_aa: CASSSAGVGSYNEQFF

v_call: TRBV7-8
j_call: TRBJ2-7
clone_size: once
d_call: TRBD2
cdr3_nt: TGTGCCAGCAGCTTAGATCACAGACTAGCGGATTCCTACGAGCAGTACTTC
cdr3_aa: CASSLDHRLADSYEQYF

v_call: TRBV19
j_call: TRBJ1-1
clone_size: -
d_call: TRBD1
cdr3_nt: TGTGCCAGTAGTATAGGACAGGGGGAAAGGACTGAAGCTTTCTTT
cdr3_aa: CASSIGQGERTEAFF

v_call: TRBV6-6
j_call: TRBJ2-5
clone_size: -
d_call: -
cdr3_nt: TGTGCCAGCAGTTACTCGATGTTCGACCTCGGGGAGACCCAGTACTTC
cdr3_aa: CASSYSMFDLGETQYF

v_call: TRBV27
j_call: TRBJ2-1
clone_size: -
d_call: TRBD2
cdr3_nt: TGTGCCAGCAGTTTATCTAGCGGGACCTACAACAATGAGCAGTTCTTC
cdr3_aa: CASSLSSGTYNNEQFF

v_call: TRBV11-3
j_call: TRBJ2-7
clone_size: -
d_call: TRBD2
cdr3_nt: TGTGCCAGCAGCTACAGCGGGAGCTACTCCTACGAGCAGTACTTC
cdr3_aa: CASSYSGSYSYEQYF

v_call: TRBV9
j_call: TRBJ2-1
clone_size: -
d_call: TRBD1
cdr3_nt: TGTGCCAGCAGCGGGTCCGGGTGGCCCGGGACAGGGTCGATCTTC
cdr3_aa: CASSGSGWPGTGSIF

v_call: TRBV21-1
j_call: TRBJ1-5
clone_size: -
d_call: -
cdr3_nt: TGTGCCAGCAGCGGAAGGGGACAGCCCCAGCATTTT
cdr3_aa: CASSGRGQPQHF

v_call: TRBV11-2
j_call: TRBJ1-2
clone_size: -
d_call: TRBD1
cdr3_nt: TGTGCCAGCAGCCGAGGACAGGACTTC
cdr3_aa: CASSRGQDF

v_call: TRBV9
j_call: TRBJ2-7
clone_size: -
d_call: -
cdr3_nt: TGTGCCAGCAGCCAAGGAGGGGGGTACGAGCAGTACTTC
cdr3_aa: CASSQGGGYEQYF

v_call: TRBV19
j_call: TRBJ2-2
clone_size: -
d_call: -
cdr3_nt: TGTGCCAGTAAGCTACAGGGAGGGCCGGACACCGGGGAGCTGTTTTTT
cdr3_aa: CASKLQGGPDTGELFF

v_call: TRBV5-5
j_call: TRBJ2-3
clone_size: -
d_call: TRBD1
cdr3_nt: TGTGCCAGCAGTGACCCGGGACAGGGGCTGATCACAGATACGCAGTATTTT
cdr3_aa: CASSDPGQGLITDTQYF

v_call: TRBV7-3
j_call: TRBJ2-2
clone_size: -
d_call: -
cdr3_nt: TGTGCCAGCAGCTTCTTAAGCGGGTCCCGGGAGCTGTTTTTT
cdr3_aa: CASSFLSGSRELFF

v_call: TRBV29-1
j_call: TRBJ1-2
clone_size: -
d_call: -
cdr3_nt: TGCAGCGTTGAATCTGAGACACTGAACTATGGCTACACCTTC
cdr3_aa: CSVESETLNYGYTF

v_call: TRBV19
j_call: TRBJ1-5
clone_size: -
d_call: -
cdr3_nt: TGTGCCAGTAGCCCCATTTTAGGGCACAATCAGCCCCAGCATTTT
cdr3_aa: CASSPILGHNQPQHF

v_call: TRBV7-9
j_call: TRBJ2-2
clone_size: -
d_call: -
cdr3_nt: TGTGCCAGCAGCCCCCCACCTTATAGGGCGGGAAGGGCCGGGGAGCTGTTTTTT
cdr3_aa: CASSPPPYRAGRAGELFF

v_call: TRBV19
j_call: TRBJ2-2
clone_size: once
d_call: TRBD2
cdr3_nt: TGTGCCAGTACCATCCTCGGAATGGGACTAGCGGGAGGGCGAAATACCGGGGAGCTGTTTTTT
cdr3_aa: CASTILGMGLAGGRNTGELFF

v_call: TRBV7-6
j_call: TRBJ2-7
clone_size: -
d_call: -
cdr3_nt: TGTGCCAGCAGCTTAGTGGCCACCAGCGTTTACGAGCAGTACTTC
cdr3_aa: CASSLVATSVYEQYF

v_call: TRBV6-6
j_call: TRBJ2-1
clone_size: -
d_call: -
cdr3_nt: TGTGCCAGACATAAAAACGACAGATACAATGAGCAGTTCTTC
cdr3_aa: CARHKNDRYNEQFF

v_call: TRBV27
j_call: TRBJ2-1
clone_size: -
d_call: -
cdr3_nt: TGTGCCAGCAGTTTTGAGCCTCGCTCCTACAATGAGCAGTTCTTC
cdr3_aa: CASSFEPRSYNEQFF

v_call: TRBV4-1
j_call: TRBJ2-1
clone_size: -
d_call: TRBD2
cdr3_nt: TGCGCCAGCAGCCAAGACGGGACTAGCGGGAGGGGTCGGTTCTTC
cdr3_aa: CASSQDGTSGRGRFF

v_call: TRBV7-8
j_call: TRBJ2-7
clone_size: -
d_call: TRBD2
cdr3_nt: TGTGCCAGCAGCTTTCGGGCTAGCGGCCACTACGAGCAGTACTTC
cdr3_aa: CASSFRASGHYEQYF

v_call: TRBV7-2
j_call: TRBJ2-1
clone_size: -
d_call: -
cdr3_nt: TGTGCCAGCAGCTTTGGGTGGCCCCTCTCCTACAATGAGCAGTTCTTC
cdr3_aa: CASSFGWPLSYNEQFF